This record covers a single T cell receptor (beta chain). The antigen is not known. This entry comes from a study of Ad26.COV2.S vaccination and SARS-CoV-2 variants. Study background: Ad26.COV2.S, an intramuscular injection, was given once or twice 56 days apart. Findings and limits, study-wide: Non-spike TCR breadth was similar in vaccine and placebo recipients. Estimates derived from TCR breadth and depth analyses may have underestimated total T cell responses.

Noted treatment: around 19 received Ad26.COV2.S at low or high dose, single or two shots; about 5 received placebo; per-sample allocation not given. The study sampled participants on day 63 after the first vaccine or placebo injection. The shot given was an Ad26 vector that makes Wuhan-strain SARS-CoV-2 spike. Data came from immunoSEQ multiplex PCR; TCRdb stores just in-frame clones and leaves some out. The sample has about 250,000 clones; about 90% are singletons. Sequenced here: peripheral blood, sampled in a trial of Ad26.COV2.S vaccine versus placebo. The TCR comes from a person between 18 and 60 years old who received the Ad26.COV2.S COVID-19 vaccine or a placebo.

The CDR3 sequence is CAAGQDQETQYF. CDR3 DNA: TGTGCCGCCGGACAGGACCAAGAGACCCAGTACTTC. The chain has TRBV7-7 and TRBJ2-5, with 7 positions matching TRBD1. Trimming removed 11 bases from V and 0 bases from J; junction bases left unmatched: 3. The CDR3 consists of 12 residues. Germline CDR1 and CDR2: SSHAT and FNYEAQ (reference sequence). The whole variable domain, filled in from reference TRBV7-7 and TRBJ2-5, reads GAGVSQSPRYKVTKRGQDVTLRCDPISSHATLYWYQQALGQGPEFLTYFNYEAQPDKSGLPSDRFSAERPEGSISTLTIQRTEQRDSAMYRCAAGQDQETQYFGPGTRLLVL.